Each of the 16 T cell receptor beta chains below was sequenced from the same sample in a study of Ad26.COV2.S vaccination and SARS-CoV-2 variants. Measured with immunoSEQ multiplex PCR; TCRdb has only the in-frame clones, and not every one. The data hold about 680,000 clones, with 89% observed a single time. Treatment in this sample: around 19 received Ad26.COV2.S at low or high dose, single or two shots; a few received placebo; per-sample allocation not given. The samples were gathered on day 63 after the first injection of vaccine or placebo. The specimen comprised peripheral blood, sampled in a trial of Ad26.COV2.S vaccine versus placebo. The receptor source for this set is a person aged 18-60 years who received the Ad26.COV2.S COVID-19 vaccine or a placebo.

This clone was counted between two and nine times. V usage is TRBV12-3 or TRBV12-4 and J usage is TRBJ2-7; the D is unclear. CDR3 length equals 12 residues. Trimming removed 3 bases at V and 7 bases at J, with 10 bases between. The CDR3 DNA reads as TGTGCCAGCAGTTTTCATGCCCGGGAGCAGTACTTC. Its protein is CASSFHAREQYF.

The chain is built from TRBV5-6 and TRBJ1-5; D ambiguous. CDR1 is SGHDT, CDR2 YYEEEE, per germline. The CDR3 has 14 amino acids. V lost 4 bases and J 4 bases, leaving 12 bases between the germline ends. CDR3 sequence reads: CASSLQPRNQPQHF. The CDR3 bases are TGTGCCAGCAGCCTACAACCCAGAAATCAGCCCCAGCATTTT.

V and J are TRBV6-6 and TRBJ2-3; D is perhaps TRBD2 (7 bases). The CDR3 totals 13 residues. Trimming removed 2 bases at V and 8 bases at J, with 11 bases between. Germline V gene sequence: CDR1 MNHNY, CDR2 SVGAGI (reference sequence). CDR3 nucleotide sequence: TGTGCCAGCAGTTACGAGGGAGGGGGTACGCAGTATTTT. It yields the protein CASSYEGGGTQYF.

This clone has a handful of counts. The chain is built from TRBV14 and TRBJ1-1, with D unresolved. CDR3 size: 13 residues. The V and J ends lost 2 bases and 9 bases respectively, with 13 bases between them. The V gene's germline CDR1 is SGHDN and CDR2 FVKESK. CDR3 sequence: CASSQPTWVQAFF. CDR3 DNA: TGTGCCAGCAGCCAACCCACATGGGTTCAAGCTTTCTTT.

The chain links TRBV19 to TRBJ1-5, with 7 positions matching TRBD1. Losses at the gene ends were 6 bases for V and 4 bases for J; bases not matched to a gene: 3. The germline CDR1 and CDR2 sequences are LNHDA and SQIVND (reference sequence). The CDR3 consists of 13 residues. Written as DNA, the CDR3 is TGTGCCAGTAGCCCGACAGGGAATCAGCCCCAGCATTTT. As protein: CASSPTGNQPQHF.

The chain uses TRBV12-3 or TRBV12-4 and TRBJ1-5; 7 bases are shared with TRBD1. V lost 6 bases and J lost 9; bases outside the gene matches: 8. The CDR3 runs to 13 residues. The CDR3 region has the DNA TGTGCCAGCAGGACAGGGCTCGGGCGGCCCCAGCATTTT. Its protein is CASRTGLGRPQHF.

The V call is TRBV30, the J call TRBJ2-7; TRBD2 aligns across 7 bases. Trimming at V came to 2 bases and at J to 5 bases, leaving 15 bases not matched to a gene. The V gene's germline CDR1 is GTSNPN and CDR2 SVGIG (reference sequence). This CDR3 is 16 amino acids long. CDR3 DNA sequence: TGTGCCTGGAGTCTAATAGCGGGTTTGGGAATGAACGAGCAGTACTTC. Its protein is CAWSLIAGLGMNEQYF.

This clone showed up just a few times. The J gene is TRBJ2-3, the V gene TRBV29-1; possibly TRBD2 for D (5 bases). Germline V gene data show CDR1 as SQVTM and CDR2 as ANQGSEA. Deletions cut 5 bases from V and 5 bases from J, with 14 bases between. CDR3 length: 13 residues. Here the CDR3 reads CSVTGNAQDTQYF. The CDR3 bases are TGCAGCGTTACCGGGAACGCGCAAGATACGCAGTATTTT.

The genes are TRBV15 and TRBJ2-7, with D uncertain. Germline-derived CDR1 and CDR2 are LNHNV and YYDKDF (reference sequence). V lost 5 bases and J 2 bases, leaving 10 bases between the germline ends. The CDR3 consists of 13 residues. The CDR3: CATSRYEAYEQYF. CDR3 coding DNA: TGTGCCACCAGCCGATACGAGGCCTACGAGCAGTACTTC.

The V call is TRBV15, the J call TRBJ2-7; D uncertain. The V gene lost 1 base and the J gene lost 6 bases, with 16 bases spanning the gap. CDR1 and CDR2 (germline): LNHNV, YYDKDF (reference sequence). This CDR3 spans 15 amino acids. CDR3 sequence reads: CATSRGASEIREQYF. For the CDR3, the DNA is TGTGCCACCAGCAGAGGCGCCTCCGAAATACGCGAGCAGTACTTC.

This rearrangement joins TRBV28 to TRBJ1-2; a possible D gene is TRBD1 (5 bases). The germline V gene encodes CDR1 MDHEN and CDR2 SYDVKM. The ends were cut back, 6 bases at V and 8 bases at J, with 13 bases in the middle. The CDR3 totals 12 residues. CDR3 loop: CASRRQSSGYTF. The CDR3 bases are TGTGCCAGCAGAAGACAGTCCTCGGGCTACACCTTC.

This clone was picked up one time. The gene calls are TRBV6-5 and TRBJ2-3; D remains ambiguous. In germline, CDR1 is MNHEY, CDR2 SVGAGI. The CDR3 has 14 residues. Trimming took off 3 bases at V and 6 bases at J, with 13 bases between the two ends. The CDR3 reads CASSYSGAGDTQYF. The CDR3 coding sequence is TGTGCCAGCAGTTATTCCGGAGCTGGCGATACGCAGTATTTT.

This rearrangement joins TRBV15 to TRBJ2-3; unclear D gene. This CDR3 has 15 amino acids. The germline V gene has CDR1 LNHNV and CDR2 YYDKDF (reference sequence). The V gene lost 6 bases and the J gene lost 2 bases, with 15 bases spanning the gap. Here the CDR3 reads CATRANPLHTDTQYF. CDR3 nucleotides: TGTGCCACCAGAGCCAATCCGCTGCACACAGATACGCAGTATTTT.

V usage is TRBV6-5 and J usage is TRBJ2-7, with D tentatively TRBD1 or TRBD2 (6 bases each). Trimming pared 0 bases from V and 2 bases from J, leaving 11 bases between. Germline CDR1 reads MNHEY; CDR2 reads SVGAGI. The CDR3 runs 15 residues. CDR3 nucleotide sequence: TGTGCCAGCAGTTACTCAGGGGGGCTCACCTACGAGCAGTACTTC. Translated, it gives CASSYSGGLTYEQYF.

This chain joins TRBV18 and TRBJ2-1; TRBD2 matches 8 bases. The V segment lost 3 bases and the J segment 2 bases; nucleotides outside the gene matches: 9. CDR3 length: 17 residues. CDR1 KGHSH and CDR2 LQKENI come from the germline V gene. Here the CDR3 reads CASSPLAGGSPYNEQFF. The CDR3 nucleotides read TGTGCCAGCTCACCTCTGGCGGGAGGTTCCCCCTACAATGAGCAGTTCTTC. The variable domain in full, with the rest retrieved from reference TRBV18 and TRBJ2-1, is NAGVMQNPRHLVRRRGQEARLRCSPMKGHSHVYWYRQLPEEGLKFMVYLQKENIIDESGMPKERFSAEFPKEGPSILRIQQVVRGDSAAYFCASSPLAGGSPYNEQFFGPGTRLTVL.

The rearrangement links TRBV23-1 to TRBJ2-5; perhaps TRBD1 as D (6 bases). TRBV23-1 is identified as an open reading frame with a role that is uncertain. The CDR3 totals 14 residues. V lost 7 bases, J lost 3 bases, and 15 bases lay in between. The CDR3 region has the DNA TGCGCCAGCATCTTCCGGGACACAGAAGAGACCCAGTACTTC. Protein: CASIFRDTEETQYF.